These 25 T cell receptor beta chains came from one sample sequenced in a study of blood T cell repertoires in COVID-19. TCRdb keeps only in-frame clones here, not all; method: immunoSEQ multiplex PCR. The sample lists under 250,000 clones; about four fifths were seen once. Input material: peripheral blood. All receptors derive from a young man who had recovered from COVID-19.

This clone was counted only a few times. The gene calls are TRBV7-9 and TRBJ2-1; 7 positions agree with TRBD2. J was trimmed by 2 bases and V by 4 bases; bases with no gene match: 8. The CDR3 is 16 residues long. Germline V gene sequence: CDR1 SEHNR, CDR2 FQNEAQ (reference sequence). CDR3 sequence: CASSSYRGEAYNEQFF. CDR3 in DNA: TGTGCCAGCAGCTCCTATCGGGGGGAGGCCTACAATGAGCAGTTCTTC.

V and J are TRBV6-1 and TRBJ2-5; TRBD2 aligns across 7 bases. The V segment lost 2 bases and the J segment 5 bases; nucleotides outside the gene matches: 17. The CDR3 runs to 18 residues. Germline CDR1 MNHNS, CDR2 SASEGT. CDR3 DNA: TGTGCCAGCAGTGAACGGCGGGGGAGCGGCGTGGAAAAGGAGACCCAGTACTTC. Encoded protein: CASSERRGSGVEKETQYF.

This rearrangement joins TRBV3-1 (or the pseudogene TRBV3-2) to TRBJ2-5; 9 bases agree with TRBD2. The CDR3 spans 14 residues. Trimming cost V 10 bases and J 1 base; bases outside gene matches: 7. Germline lookup yields CDR1 LGHDT and CDR2 YNNKEL (reference sequence). The CDR3 here is CATLQRGAQETQYF. The CDR3 DNA reads TGTGCCACGCTCCAGCGGGGGGCCCAAGAGACCCAGTACTTC.

This clone was detected ten times or more. The rearrangement links TRBV20-1 to TRBJ2-2; no clear D. Germline CDR1 DFQATT, CDR2 SNEGSKA (reference sequence). This CDR3 region has 12 residues. The V gene lost 3 bases and the J gene lost 6 bases, with 8 bases spanning the gap. The CDR3 region is CSASNPSGELFF. CDR3 bases: TGCAGTGCTAGTAATCCGTCCGGGGAGCTGTTTTTT.

This clone has more than one count but fewer than ten. V gene TRBV5-6 combines with J gene TRBJ1-6; a weak D match, TRBD1 (6 bases). With 4 bases removed from V and 4 bases from J, the gap between germline ends came to 12 bases. This CDR3 has 15 residues. Germline V gives CDR1 SGHDT, CDR2 YYEEEE. The CDR3 loop reads CASSQRTVYNSPLHF. The CDR3 nucleotides are TGTGCCAGCAGCCAACGGACAGTTTATAATTCACCCCTCCACTTT.

This chain uses TRBV7-2 with TRBJ2-1; 8 bases match TRBD2. V shed 6 bases and J 3 bases; nucleotides not matched to a gene: 7. This CDR3 is built from 15 residues. Germline CDR1 is SGHTA and CDR2 is FQGNSA. The CDR3 protein is CASSPPGTSYNEQFF. The CDR3 DNA is TGTGCCAGCAGTCCCCCCGGGACTAGCTACAATGAGCAGTTCTTC.

This clone was seen ten or more times. The gene calls are TRBV2 and TRBJ1-1; D uncertain. CDR1 is SNHLY, CDR2 FYNNEI, per germline. This CDR3 spans 12 amino acids. CDR3 DNA sequence: TGTGTCATCCCGGAAGCGGGGACTGAAGCTTTCTTT. It specifies CVIPEAGTEAFF.

V and J are TRBV2 and TRBJ1-1, with D unresolved. The CDR3 has 12 amino acids. The V gene's germline CDR1 is SNHLY and CDR2 FYNNEI. Trimming left V 7 bases short and J 9 bases short, with 15 bases between. CDR3 loop: CASNVRETQAFF. As DNA, the CDR3 is TGTGCCAGCAACGTGAGGGAGACGCAAGCTTTCTTT.

The chain has TRBV12-3 or TRBV12-4 and TRBJ1-2; D unclear. CDR3 size: 12 residues. Trimming left V 2 bases short and J 8 bases short, with 9 bases between. The CDR3 nucleotides read TGTGCCAGCAGTTTATTCCTAGAGGGCTACACCTTC. It codes for CASSLFLEGYTF.

The chain links TRBV11-2 to TRBJ1-2; 7 bases fit TRBD1. The length of the CDR3 is 17 residues. The junction had 11 bases not matched to a gene; V was cut back by 3 bases and J by 1 base. Germline V gene lookup returns CDR1 SGHAT and CDR2 FQNNGV. In nucleotides, the CDR3 is TGTGCCAGCAGCTTGACCCCCTTACAGGGGTTTAACTATGGCTACACCTTC. As protein: CASSLTPLQGFNYGYTF.

The chain recombines TRBV5-1 with TRBJ2-7, with a weak D call TRBD1 (6 bases). V gave up 5 bases and J gave up 4 bases, with 22 bases separating them. Germline CDR1 is SGHRS and CDR2 is YFSETQ. The CDR3 has 16 amino acids. The CDR3 nucleotides are TGCGCCAGCAGTGAGGGTCCAGGGGTTCTAATGTACGAGCAGTACTTC. It yields the protein CASSEGPGVLMYEQYF.

The CDR3 DNA follows: TGTGCCAGCAGTGAACGCGGGCCCCGGACGGACACCGGGGAGCTGTTTTTT. Translating it yields CASSERGPRTDTGELFF. V usage is TRBV2 and J usage is TRBJ2-2, with a tentative D call TRBD2 (5 bases). The CDR3 covers 17 residues. Germline CDR1 SNHLY, CDR2 FYNNEI. V was shortened by 2 bases and J by 3 bases, with 16 bases between the two germline ends.

This chain connects TRBV5-1 to TRBJ2-4; 7 bases agree with TRBD1. J gave up 2 bases and V 6 bases, and 2 bases lay outside the gene matches. The CDR3 is made up of 13 amino acids. CDR1 and CDR2 from the germline V gene are SGHRS and YFSETQ. The CDR3 DNA reads as TGCGCCAGCACAGGGGGAACCAAAAACATTCAGTACTTC. It yields the protein CASTGGTKNIQYF.

The chain uses TRBV10-3 and TRBJ1-2; perhaps TRBD1 as D (6 bases). Trimming took 4 bases from V and 0 from J, leaving 12 bases between them. CDR1 and CDR2 from the germline V gene are ENHRY and SYGVKD. CDR3 length: 15 amino acids. The CDR3 protein is CAISGGQKANYGYTF. The CDR3 nucleotides read TGTGCCATCAGTGGCGGACAGAAAGCTAACTATGGCTACACCTTC.

J is TRBJ1-3 and V is TRBV5-1; the D is unclear. CDR1 is SGHRS and CDR2 is YFSETQ in the germline V gene. The V end was cut by 0 bases, the J end by 0 bases, with 13 bases between. The CDR3 sequence is 17 residues long. The CDR3 protein is CASSLGGFGSSGNTIYF. CDR3 nucleotides: TGCGCCAGCAGCTTGGGAGGCTTCGGGAGCTCTGGAAACACCATATATTTT. The full variable domain, with the rest looked up from reference TRBV5-1 and TRBJ1-3, is KAGVTQTPRYLIKTRGQQVTLSCSPISGHRSVSWYQQTPGQGLQFLFEYFSETQRNKGNFPGRFSGRQFSNSRSEMNVSTLELGDSALYLCASSLGGFGSSGNTIYFGEGSWLTVV.

As regards this clone: The same CDR3 can be traced to other DNA sequences in this sample. The chain employs TRBV7-9 and TRBJ1-6; D remains unclear. Looked up from germline, CDR1 is SEHNR and CDR2 is FQNEAQ (reference sequence). V shed 1 base and J shed 0 bases, with 7 bases lying between them. The CDR3 totals 16 residues. The CDR3 DNA reads as TGTGCCAGCAGCTTAGGCGCAAGCTCCTATAATTCACCCCTCCACTTT. It translates to CASSLGASSYNSPLHF.

V and J are TRBV11-3 and TRBJ1-1; D gene unclear. V was trimmed by 4 bases and J by 4 bases, leaving 10 bases between them. Germline assignment: CDR1 SGHNT and CDR2 YENEEA. The length of the CDR3 is 13 residues. CDR3: CASSSRDGTEAFF. The CDR3 nucleotides read TGTGCCAGCAGCTCACGCGATGGCACTGAAGCTTTCTTT.

The chain is built from TRBV28 and TRBJ2-7; TRBD1 matches 7 bases. The CDR3 has 14 residues. Unmatched junction bases numbered 6, after V lost 6 bases and J lost 1 base. The V gene's germline CDR1 is MDHEN and CDR2 SYDVKM. This CDR3 reads CASSYPGQSYEQYV. CDR3 coding DNA: TGTGCCAGCAGCTATCCGGGACAGTCCTACGAGCAGTACGTC.

The rearrangement uses TRBV29-1 and TRBJ1-4; 8 bases agree with TRBD1. Germline V gene sequence: CDR1 SQVTM, CDR2 ANQGSEA. There are 13 residues in the CDR3. V trimming: 7 bases; J trimming: 7 bases; junction bases outside the gene matches: 8. Here the CDR3 DNA reads TGCAGCGGCCTTGAGACAGGGGTTGAAAAACTGTTTTTT. This gives the protein CSGLETGVEKLFF.

This chain connects TRBV28 to TRBJ2-3; 9 bases align to TRBD1. V lost 4 bases, J lost 14 bases, and 13 bases stayed unmatched. The CDR3 consists of 14 residues. Per germline, CDR1 MDHEN and CDR2 SYDVKM. The CDR3 DNA reads TGTGCCAGCAGTTGGGGACAGGGCCAGATCGGGCGGTATTTT. Translated, it gives CASSWGQGQIGRYF.

This clone was seen only once. The chain combines TRBV6-1 with TRBJ1-4; no definite D call. Per the germline V gene, CDR1 is MNHNS and CDR2 is SASEGT. V was shortened by 0 bases and J by 4 bases, with 9 bases between the two germline ends. The CDR3 is 15 residues long. The CDR3 loop reads CASSEARAVNEKLFF. The CDR3 coding sequence is TGTGCCAGCAGTGAAGCGCGGGCAGTTAATGAAAAACTGTTTTTT.

The rearrangement joins TRBV11-2 to TRBJ2-5, with 11 bases fitting TRBD2. Germline CDR1 is SGHAT and CDR2 is FQNNGV. The CDR3 has 15 residues. The junction had 6 bases not matched to a gene; V was cut back by 4 bases and J by 5 bases. The CDR3 nucleotides are TGTGCCAGCAGCTCCCTAGCGGGGGGTGGGGAGACCCAGTACTTC. Its translation is CASSSLAGGGETQYF.

CDR3 coding DNA: TGTGCCAGCTCACCACCGTCCAGGGCAGCTGAGCAGTTCTTC. Its translation: CASSPPSRAAEQFF. This chain links TRBV18 with TRBJ2-1; possibly TRBD1 for D (5 bases). The V end was cut by 0 bases, the J end by 9 bases, with 12 bases between. Germline CDR1 KGHSH, CDR2 LQKENI. The CDR3 covers 14 residues.

The V gene is TRBV3-1 (or the pseudogene TRBV3-2), the J gene TRBJ1-2; 7 nucleotides match TRBD1. The CDR3 has 13 amino acids. Looked up from germline, CDR1 is LGHDT and CDR2 is YNNKEL (reference sequence). The V segment lost 5 bases and the J segment 8 bases; nucleotides outside the gene matches: 8. The CDR3 region is CASSMDRPGGYTF. CDR3 DNA: TGTGCCAGCAGCATGGACAGGCCGGGGGGCTACACCTTC.

Here the CDR3 reads CATSRDREQSEQYF. The CDR3 DNA reads TGTGCCACCAGCCGGGACAGGGAACAATCCGAGCAGTACTTC. The chain joins TRBV15 to TRBJ2-7, with 9 bases identical to TRBD1. V gave up 5 bases and J gave up 6 bases; unmatched junction bases: 8. Looked up from germline, CDR1 is LNHNV and CDR2 is YYDKDF (reference sequence). The CDR3 covers 14 residues.